This T cell receptor beta chain was identified during a study of control samples from healthy donors and cancer patients. Some clones are missing from TCRdb's copy, which holds only in-frame ones; the method was immunoSEQ multiplex PCR. The sample carries some 150,000 clones, 91% recorded once. Germline CDR1 reads MDHEN; CDR2 reads SYDVKM. The CDR3 sequence is 14 residues long. V was clipped by 2 bases and J by 5 bases, with 12 bases between them. The sequenced sample was blood. This TCR was recovered from a woman aged 30 to 39 in good health. The gene calls are TRBV28 and TRBJ1-2, with D perhaps TRBD1 (5 bases). CDR3 bases: TGTGCCAGCAGTTTAGGTCAGGGTCGGTATGGCTACACCTTC. This gives the protein CASSLGQGRYGYTF.